The 18 T cell receptor beta chains below were found in one sample sequenced in a study of T cell changes during pregnancy in multiple sclerosis. Some clones are missing from TCRdb's copy, which holds only in-frame ones; the method was immunoSEQ multiplex PCR. The sample contains more than 55,000 clones, about nine tenths of which appear only once. The source was peripheral blood, collected in the first trimester of pregnancy. These receptors all come from a female donor in good health, enrolled as a control in a pregnancy study.

The gene calls are TRBV19 and TRBJ1-2, with D uncertain. This CDR3 has 13 residues. V was trimmed by 0 bases and J by 8 bases, leaving 10 bases between them. CDR1 and CDR2 from the germline V gene are LNHDA and SQIVND (reference sequence). CDR3 sequence (DNA): TGTGCCAGTAGTATAGATCCCCTCGGGGGCTACACCTTC. Its translation: CASSIDPLGGYTF.

This chain's CDR3 is CSASSETQYF. Here the CDR3 DNA reads TGCAGTGCTTCCTCGGAGACCCAGTACTTC. This chain uses TRBV20-1 with TRBJ2-5; D is uncertain. V was shortened by 5 bases and J by 5 bases, with 6 bases between the two germline ends. Germline values: CDR1 DFQATT, CDR2 SNEGSKA (reference sequence). The CDR3 spans 10 residues.

This chain joins TRBV30 and TRBJ1-3; D is uncertain. The CDR3 has 11 residues. The germline CDR1 and CDR2 sequences are GTSNPN and SVGIG (reference sequence). V was cut by 8 bases and J by 4 bases, with 9 bases left in between. The CDR3 nucleotides are TGTGCCCGCCTAGACGGAAACACCATATATTTT. Amino acids: CARLDGNTIYF.

The CDR3 DNA is TGTGCCAGCAGCCCGACAGGGGCTGGCACCGGGGAGCTGTTTTTT. This encodes CASSPTGAGTGELFF. The chain combines TRBV7-2 with TRBJ2-2; 8 bases fit TRBD1. This CDR3 spans 15 amino acids. The ends lost 5 bases at V and 4 bases at J; junction bases unmatched: 6. Germline CDR1 reads SGHTA; CDR2 reads FQGNSA.

This clone has only one observation. The chain carries TRBV19 and TRBJ1-1; TRBD1 might be the D (5 bases). The CDR3 is 15 residues long. Trimming cost V 9 bases and J 4 bases, with 21 bases left between them. The germline gives CDR1 LNHDA, CDR2 SQIVND (reference sequence). The CDR3 bases are TGTGCCAGACGGGCGCTGGCCGCCCAGGGCACTGAAGCTTTCTTT. Its translation is CARRALAAQGTEAFF.

This chain joins TRBV5-4 and TRBJ1-1; no clear D gene. With 2 bases removed from V and 8 bases from J, the gap between germline ends came to 7 bases. The CDR3 has 11 amino acids. Germline V gene lookup returns CDR1 SGHNT and CDR2 YYREEE (reference sequence). CDR3: CASSFGEEAFF. The CDR3 DNA reads as TGTGCCAGCAGCTTCGGGGAAGAAGCTTTCTTT.

This chain joins TRBV15 and TRBJ1-5, with D possibly matching TRBD1 (5 bases). V lost 3 bases and J 5 bases, leaving 23 bases between the germline ends. There are 18 residues in the CDR3. Germline lookup yields CDR1 LNHNV and CDR2 YYDKDF (reference sequence). The CDR3 sequence: CATSSLPGSFRSDQPQHF. The CDR3 nucleotides are TGTGCCACCAGCAGTCTGCCAGGGTCGTTTCGCTCGGATCAGCCCCAGCATTTT.

The chain recombines TRBV6-4 with TRBJ2-3, with 8 bases lining up with TRBD2. V trimming: 3 bases; J trimming: 2 bases; junction bases outside the gene matches: 4. The CDR3 covers 15 residues. CDR1 and CDR2 (germline): MRHNA, SNTAGT. The CDR3 sequence: CASSDTSGNTDTQYF. The CDR3 DNA follows: TGTGCCAGCAGTGATACTAGCGGTAACACAGATACGCAGTATTTT.

The genes are TRBV6-4 and TRBJ2-1, with 11 bases identical to TRBD2. V dropped 5 bases and J dropped 5; count of bases not matched to a gene: 5. This CDR3 is built from 15 residues. The germline V gene has CDR1 MRHNA and CDR2 SNTAGT. The CDR3 coding sequence is TGTGCCAGCAGTAGACTAGCGGGGCTAAACAATGAGCAGTTCTTC. Translation gives CASSRLAGLNNEQFF.

This clone was picked up one time. The V and J genes are TRBV19 and TRBJ1-1; TRBD1 matches at 8 bases. The germline V gene has CDR1 LNHDA and CDR2 SQIVND (reference sequence). Trimming at V came to 5 bases and at J to 5 bases, leaving 7 bases not matched to a gene. The CDR3 runs to 14 residues. This chain's CDR3 is CASSFQGAPTEAFF. DNA for the CDR3: TGTGCCAGTAGTTTCCAGGGGGCCCCAACTGAAGCTTTCTTT. The full variable domain, rest sourced from reference TRBV19 and TRBJ1-1, is DGGITQSPKYLFRKEGQNVTLSCEQNLNHDAMYWYRQDPGQGLRLIYYSQIVNDFQKGDIAEGYSVSREKKESFPLTVTSAQKNPTAFYLCASSFQGAPTEAFFGQGTRLTVV.

This clone has just one count. The V call is TRBV18, the J call TRBJ2-2; 8 nucleotides agree with TRBD1. The germline gives CDR1 KGHSH, CDR2 LQKENI. J gave up 5 bases and V 0 bases, and 8 bases lay outside the gene matches. This CDR3 comprises 17 residues. This CDR3 reads CASSPPRQGAFTGELFF. CDR3 DNA: TGTGCCAGCTCACCACCGAGGCAGGGGGCTTTTACCGGGGAGCTGTTTTTT.

The chain links TRBV7-2 to TRBJ1-1; the D gene is possibly TRBD1 (6 bases). This CDR3 region has 13 residues. CDR1 and CDR2 from the germline V gene are SGHTA and FQGNSA. V was trimmed by 5 bases and J by 8 bases, leaving 15 bases between them. The DNA for the CDR3 is TGTGCCAGCAGCCTAGGGGTCCAGGGGGAAGCTTTCTTT. Translating it yields CASSLGVQGEAFF.

This clone has a single count. The rearrangement joins TRBV6-4 to TRBJ2-1; TRBD2 matches at 10 bases. The V gene's germline CDR1 is MRHNA and CDR2 SNTAGT. The trim removed 0 bases at V and 9 bases at J, leaving 2 bases unmatched. This CDR3 has 14 residues. The CDR3 loop reads CASSDSGLATEQFF. Here the CDR3 DNA reads TGTGCCAGCAGTGACTCGGGACTAGCGACTGAGCAGTTCTTC.

This clone occurred a few times. This rearrangement joins TRBV6-1 to TRBJ2-7, with D hard to call. CDR3 size: 13 residues. V was cut by 3 bases and J by 2 bases, with 8 bases left in between. Germline lookup yields CDR1 MNHNS and CDR2 SASEGT. The DNA for the CDR3 is TGTGCCAGCAGTGACGGGTTGGCCTACGAGCAGTACTTC. It codes for CASSDGLAYEQYF.

The J gene is TRBJ1-2, the V gene TRBV6-1; D gene uncertain. From germline, CDR1 is MNHNS and CDR2 SASEGT. Trimming stripped 5 bases from V and 2 bases from J, with 12 bases between. CDR3 length: 14 amino acids. In nucleotides, the CDR3 is TGTGCCAGCAGTCCTAGTGGTGGAAACTATGGCTACACCTTC. It specifies CASSPSGGNYGYTF.

This clone was recorded once. The V and J genes are TRBV7-2 and TRBJ2-3, with D unclear. The ends were cut back, 6 bases at V and 4 bases at J, with 8 bases in the middle. There are 12 residues in the CDR3. CDR1 and CDR2 (germline): SGHTA, FQGNSA. DNA of the CDR3: TGTGCCAGCAGAAGCCTAGCAGATACGCAGTATTTT. It codes for CASRSLADTQYF.

The chain has TRBV6-5 and TRBJ1-1; 7 bases map to TRBD1. V lost 6 bases and J lost 0; bases outside the gene matches: 4. This CDR3 contains 14 residues. Germline CDR1 is MNHEY and CDR2 is SVGAGI. This CDR3 reads CASRRQGLNTEAFF. Written as DNA, the CDR3 is TGTGCCAGCAGGAGACAGGGACTGAACACTGAAGCTTTCTTT.

The chain joins TRBV6-6 to TRBJ1-3, with TRBD1 matching 10 bases. The CDR3 totals 16 residues. The germline gives CDR1 MNHNY, CDR2 SVGAGI (reference sequence). V lost 6 bases and J lost 1; bases outside the gene matches: 6. The CDR3 nucleotides are TGTGCCAGCAGCGGGACAGGGGCTTCATCTGGAAACACCATATATTTT. This gives the protein CASSGTGASSGNTIYF.